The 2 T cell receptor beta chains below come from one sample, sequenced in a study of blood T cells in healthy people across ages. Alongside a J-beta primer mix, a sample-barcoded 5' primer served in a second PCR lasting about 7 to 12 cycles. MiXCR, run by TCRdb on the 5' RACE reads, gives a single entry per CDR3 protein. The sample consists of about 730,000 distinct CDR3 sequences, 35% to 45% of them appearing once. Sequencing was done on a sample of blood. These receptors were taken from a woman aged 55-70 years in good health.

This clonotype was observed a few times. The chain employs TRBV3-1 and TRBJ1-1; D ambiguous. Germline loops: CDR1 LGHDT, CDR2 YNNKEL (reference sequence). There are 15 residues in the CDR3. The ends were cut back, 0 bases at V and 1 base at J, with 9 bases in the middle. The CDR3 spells CASSQERVRNTEAFF. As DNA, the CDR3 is TGTGCCAGCAGCCAAGAAAGGGTACGGAACACTGAAGCTTTCTTT.

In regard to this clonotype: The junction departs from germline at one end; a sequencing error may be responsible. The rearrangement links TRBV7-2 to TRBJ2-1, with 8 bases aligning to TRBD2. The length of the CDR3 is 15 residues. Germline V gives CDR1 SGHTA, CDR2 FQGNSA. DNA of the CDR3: TGTGCCAGCAGCTTAAGCGGGAGCTCCTACAATGGGCAGTTCTTC. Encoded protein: CASSLSGSSYNGQFF.